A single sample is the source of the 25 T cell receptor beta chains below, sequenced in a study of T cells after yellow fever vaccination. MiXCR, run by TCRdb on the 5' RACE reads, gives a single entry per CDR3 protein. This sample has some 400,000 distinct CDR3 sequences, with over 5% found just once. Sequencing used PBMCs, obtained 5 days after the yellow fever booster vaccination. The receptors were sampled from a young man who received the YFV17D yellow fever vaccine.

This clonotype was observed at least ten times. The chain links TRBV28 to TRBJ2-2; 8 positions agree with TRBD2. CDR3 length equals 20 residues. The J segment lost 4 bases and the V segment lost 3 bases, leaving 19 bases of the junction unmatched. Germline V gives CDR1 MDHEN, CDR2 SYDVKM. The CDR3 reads CASSFPLLLGREELTGELFF. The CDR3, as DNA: TGTGCCAGCAGTTTCCCTCTCTTACTAGGGCGGGAGGAACTCACCGGGGAGCTGTTTTTT. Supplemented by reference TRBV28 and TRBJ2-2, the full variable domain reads DVKVTQSSRYLVKRTGEKVFLECVQDMDHENMFWYRQDPGLGLRLIYFSYDVKMKEKGDIPEGYSVSREKKERFSLILESASTNQTSMYLCASSFPLLLGREELTGELFFGEGSRLTVL.

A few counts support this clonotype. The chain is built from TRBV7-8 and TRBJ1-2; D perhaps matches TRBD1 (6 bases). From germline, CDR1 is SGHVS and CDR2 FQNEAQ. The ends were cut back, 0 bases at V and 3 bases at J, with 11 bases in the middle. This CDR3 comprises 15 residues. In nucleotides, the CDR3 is TGTGCCAGCAGCTTAGCGGCAGGGGACGACTATGGCTACACCTTC. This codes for CASSLAAGDDYGYTF.

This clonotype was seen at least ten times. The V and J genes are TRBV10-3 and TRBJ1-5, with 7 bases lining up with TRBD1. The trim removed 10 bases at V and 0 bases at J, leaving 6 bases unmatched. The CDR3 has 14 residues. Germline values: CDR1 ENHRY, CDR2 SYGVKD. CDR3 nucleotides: TGTGCCAGCGGGACAGCCGATAGCAATCAGCCCCAGCATTTT. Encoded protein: CASGTADSNQPQHF.

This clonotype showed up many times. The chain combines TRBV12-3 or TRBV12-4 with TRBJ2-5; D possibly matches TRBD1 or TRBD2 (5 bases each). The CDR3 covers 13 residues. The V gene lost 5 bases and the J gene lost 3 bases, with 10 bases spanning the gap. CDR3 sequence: CASSMGTKETQYF. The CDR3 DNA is TGTGCCAGCAGTATGGGGACGAAAGAGACCCAGTACTTC.

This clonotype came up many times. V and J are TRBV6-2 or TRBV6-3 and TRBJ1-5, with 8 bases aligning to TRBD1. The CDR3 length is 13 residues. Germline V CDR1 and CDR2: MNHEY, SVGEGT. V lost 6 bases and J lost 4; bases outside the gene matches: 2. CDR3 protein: CASRTGVNQPQHF. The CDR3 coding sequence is TGTGCCAGCAGGACAGGGGTTAATCAGCCCCAGCATTTT.

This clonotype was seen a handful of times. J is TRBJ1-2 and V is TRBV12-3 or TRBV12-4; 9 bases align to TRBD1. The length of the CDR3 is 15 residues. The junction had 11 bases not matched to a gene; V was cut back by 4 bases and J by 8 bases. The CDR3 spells CASSSMDRGISGYTF. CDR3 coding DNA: TGTGCCAGCAGTTCCATGGACAGGGGAATTTCGGGCTACACCTTC.

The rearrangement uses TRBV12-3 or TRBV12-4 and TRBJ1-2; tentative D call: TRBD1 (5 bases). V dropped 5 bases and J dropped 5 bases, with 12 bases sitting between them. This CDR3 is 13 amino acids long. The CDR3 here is CASSPGYNYGYTF. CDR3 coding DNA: TGTGCCAGCAGTCCAGGGTATAATTATGGCTACACCTTC.

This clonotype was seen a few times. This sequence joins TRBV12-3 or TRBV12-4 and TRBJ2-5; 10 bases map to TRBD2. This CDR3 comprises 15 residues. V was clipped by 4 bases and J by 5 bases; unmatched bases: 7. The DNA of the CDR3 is TGTGCCAGCAGTTCTACTAGCGGGGTCCCGGAGACCCAGTACTTC. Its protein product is CASSSTSGVPETQYF.

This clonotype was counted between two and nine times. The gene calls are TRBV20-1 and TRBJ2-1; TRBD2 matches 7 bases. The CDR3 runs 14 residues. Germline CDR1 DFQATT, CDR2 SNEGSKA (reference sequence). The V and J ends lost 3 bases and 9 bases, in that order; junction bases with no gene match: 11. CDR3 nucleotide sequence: TGCAGTGCTAGTGCGTGGGAGGGCCGGGGTGAGCAGTTCTTC. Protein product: CSASAWEGRGEQFF.

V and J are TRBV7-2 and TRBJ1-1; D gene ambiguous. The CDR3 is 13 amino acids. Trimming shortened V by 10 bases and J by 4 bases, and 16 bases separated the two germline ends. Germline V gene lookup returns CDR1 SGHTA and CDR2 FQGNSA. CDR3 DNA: TGTGCCACTTGTTCCGAAATCGGCACTGAAGCTTTCTTT. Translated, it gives CATCSEIGTEAFF.

CDR3 region: CASSLGAWERQFF. The DNA for the CDR3 is TGTGCCAGCAGCTTAGGAGCCTGGGAGAGGCAGTTCTTC. V gene TRBV7-6 combines with J gene TRBJ2-1; D is perhaps TRBD2 (5 bases). The CDR3 covers 13 residues. Germline V gene sequence: CDR1 SGHVS, CDR2 FNYEAQ. The V end was cut by 1 base, the J end by 12 bases, with 13 bases between.

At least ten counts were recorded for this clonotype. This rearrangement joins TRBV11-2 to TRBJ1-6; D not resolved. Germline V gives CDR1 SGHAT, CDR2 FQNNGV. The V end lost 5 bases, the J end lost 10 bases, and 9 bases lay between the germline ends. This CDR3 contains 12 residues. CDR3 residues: CASSPNQSPLHF. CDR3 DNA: TGTGCCAGCAGCCCCAATCAGTCACCCCTCCACTTT. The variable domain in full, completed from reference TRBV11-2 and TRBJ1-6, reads EAGVAQSPRYKIIEKRQSVAFWCNPISGHATLYWYQQILGQGPKLLIQFQNNGVVDDSQLPKDRFSAERLKGVDSTLKIQPAKLEDSAVYLCASSPNQSPLHFGNGTRLTVT.

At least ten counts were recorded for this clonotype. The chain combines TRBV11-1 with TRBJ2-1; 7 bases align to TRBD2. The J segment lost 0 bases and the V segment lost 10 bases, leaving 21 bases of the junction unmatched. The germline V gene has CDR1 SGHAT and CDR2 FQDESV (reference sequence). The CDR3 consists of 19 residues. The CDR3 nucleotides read TGTGCCAACGACCTCTTTATAGCGGGTGTGAACTACTCCTACAATGAGCAGTTCTTC. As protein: CANDLFIAGVNYSYNEQFF. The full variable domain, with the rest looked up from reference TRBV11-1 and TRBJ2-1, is EAEVAQSPRYKITEKSQAVAFWCDPISGHATLYWYRQILGQGPELLVQFQDESVVDDSQLPKDRFSAERLKGVDSTLKIQPAELGDSAMYLCANDLFIAGVNYSYNEQFFGPGTRLTVL.

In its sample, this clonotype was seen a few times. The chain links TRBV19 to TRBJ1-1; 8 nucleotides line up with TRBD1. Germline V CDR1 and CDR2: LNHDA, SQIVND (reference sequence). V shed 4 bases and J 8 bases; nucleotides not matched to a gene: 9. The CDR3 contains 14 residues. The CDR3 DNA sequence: TGTGCCAGTAGTACAGGGGACAGGATTTCAGAAGCTTTCTTT. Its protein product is CASSTGDRISEAFF. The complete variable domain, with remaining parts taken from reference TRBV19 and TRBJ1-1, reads DGGITQSPKYLFRKEGQNVTLSCEQNLNHDAMYWYRQDPGQGLRLIYYSQIVNDFQKGDIAEGYSVSREKKESFPLTVTSAQKNPTAFYLCASSTGDRISEAFFGQGTRLTVV.

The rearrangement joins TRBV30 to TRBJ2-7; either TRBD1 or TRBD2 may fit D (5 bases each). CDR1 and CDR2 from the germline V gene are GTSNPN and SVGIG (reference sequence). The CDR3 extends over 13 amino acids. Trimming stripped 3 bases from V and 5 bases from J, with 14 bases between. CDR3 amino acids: CAWSRRDGHEQYF. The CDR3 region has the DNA TGTGCCTGGAGCCGTAGGGACGGCCACGAGCAGTACTTC.

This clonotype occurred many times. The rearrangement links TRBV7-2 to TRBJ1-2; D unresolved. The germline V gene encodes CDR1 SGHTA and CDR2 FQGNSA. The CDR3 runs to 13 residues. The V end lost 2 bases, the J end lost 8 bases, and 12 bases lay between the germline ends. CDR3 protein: CASSLRVERGYTF. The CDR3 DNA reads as TGTGCCAGCAGCTTACGGGTGGAGAGAGGCTACACCTTC.

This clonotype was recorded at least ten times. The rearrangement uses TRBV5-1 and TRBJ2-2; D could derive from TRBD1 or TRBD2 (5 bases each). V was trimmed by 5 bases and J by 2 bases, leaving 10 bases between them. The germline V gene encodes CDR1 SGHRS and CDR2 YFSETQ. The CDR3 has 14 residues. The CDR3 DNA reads TGCGCCAGCAGGGGGACGGGCAACACCGGGGAGCTGTTTTTT. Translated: CASRGTGNTGELFF.

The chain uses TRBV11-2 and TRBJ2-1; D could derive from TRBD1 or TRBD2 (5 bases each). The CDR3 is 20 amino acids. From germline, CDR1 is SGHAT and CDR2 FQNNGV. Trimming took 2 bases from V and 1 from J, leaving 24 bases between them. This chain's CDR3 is CASSLRRTGRFSESYNEQFF. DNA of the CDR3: TGTGCCAGCAGCTTAAGGCGAACGGGGCGGTTTTCGGAGTCCTACAATGAGCAGTTCTTC. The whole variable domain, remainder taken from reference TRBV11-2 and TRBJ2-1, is EAGVAQSPRYKIIEKRQSVAFWCNPISGHATLYWYQQILGQGPKLLIQFQNNGVVDDSQLPKDRFSAERLKGVDSTLKIQPAKLEDSAVYLCASSLRRTGRFSESYNEQFFGPGTRLTVL.

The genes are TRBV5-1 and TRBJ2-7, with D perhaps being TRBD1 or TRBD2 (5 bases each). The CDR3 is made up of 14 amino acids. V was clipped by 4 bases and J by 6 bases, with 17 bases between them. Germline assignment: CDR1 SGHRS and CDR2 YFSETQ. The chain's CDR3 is CASSPPVFGAEQYF. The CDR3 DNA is TGCGCCAGCAGCCCGCCGGTGTTCGGGGCCGAGCAGTACTTC.

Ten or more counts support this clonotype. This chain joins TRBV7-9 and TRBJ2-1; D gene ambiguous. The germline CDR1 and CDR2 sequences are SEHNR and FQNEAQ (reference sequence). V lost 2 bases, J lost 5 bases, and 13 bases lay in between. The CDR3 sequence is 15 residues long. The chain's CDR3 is CASSLNFEPNNEQFF. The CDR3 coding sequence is TGTGCCAGCAGCTTAAATTTTGAGCCAAACAATGAGCAGTTCTTC. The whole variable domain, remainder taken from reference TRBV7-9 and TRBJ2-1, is DTGVSQNPRHKITKRGQNVTFRCDPISEHNRLYWYRQTLGQGPEFLTYFQNEAQLEKSRLLSDRFSAERPKGSFSTLEIQRTEQGDSAMYLCASSLNFEPNNEQFFGPGTRLTVL.

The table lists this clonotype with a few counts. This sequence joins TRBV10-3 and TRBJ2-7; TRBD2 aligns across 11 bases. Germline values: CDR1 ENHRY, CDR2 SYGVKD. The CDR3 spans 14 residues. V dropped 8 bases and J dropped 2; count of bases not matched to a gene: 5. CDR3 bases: TGTGCCATCCGGATAGCGGGAGGGCCCTACGAGCAGTACTTC. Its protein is CAIRIAGGPYEQYF.

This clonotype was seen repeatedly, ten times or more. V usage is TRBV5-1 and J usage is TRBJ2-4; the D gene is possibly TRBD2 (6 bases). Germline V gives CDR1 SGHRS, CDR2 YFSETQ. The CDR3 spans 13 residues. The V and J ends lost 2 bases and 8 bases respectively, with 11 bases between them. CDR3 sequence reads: CASSFGGLDIQYF. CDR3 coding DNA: TGCGCCAGCAGCTTCGGAGGGCTGGACATTCAGTACTTC. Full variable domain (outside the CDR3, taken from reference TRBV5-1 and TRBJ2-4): KAGVTQTPRYLIKTRGQQVTLSCSPISGHRSVSWYQQTPGQGLQFLFEYFSETQRNKGNFPGRFSGRQFSNSRSEMNVSTLELGDSALYLCASSFGGLDIQYFGAGTRLSVL.

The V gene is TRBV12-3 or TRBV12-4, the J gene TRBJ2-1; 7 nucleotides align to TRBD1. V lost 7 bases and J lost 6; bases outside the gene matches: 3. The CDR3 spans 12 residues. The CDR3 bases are TGTGCCAGCACCCCAGGGGGCAATGAGCAGTTCTTC. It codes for CASTPGGNEQFF.

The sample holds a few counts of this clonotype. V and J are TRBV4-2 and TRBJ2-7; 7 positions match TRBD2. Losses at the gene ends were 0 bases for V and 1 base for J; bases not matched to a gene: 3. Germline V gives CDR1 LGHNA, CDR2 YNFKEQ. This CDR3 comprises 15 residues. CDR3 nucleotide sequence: TGTGCCAGCAGCCAAGATGAGGGAGGGTCCTACGAGCAGTACTTC. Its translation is CASSQDEGGSYEQYF.

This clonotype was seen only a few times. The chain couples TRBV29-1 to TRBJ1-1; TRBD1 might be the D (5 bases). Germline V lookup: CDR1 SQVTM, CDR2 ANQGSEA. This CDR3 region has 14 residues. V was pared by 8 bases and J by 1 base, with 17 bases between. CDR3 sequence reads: CSCYRPGKNTEAFF. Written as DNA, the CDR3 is TGCAGCTGCTACAGGCCTGGCAAGAACACTGAAGCTTTCTTT.